Following are 22 T cell receptor beta chains from one sample sequenced in a study of identical twins. TCRdb re-called the 5' RACE reads with MiXCR, one entry per CDR3 protein. The sample lists some 1,700,000 distinct CDR3 sequences; under 35% were seen once. The sample taken for sequencing was cord blood. The receptors were gathered from a newborn girl in good health.

This sequence joins TRBV6-5 and TRBJ2-1, with D perhaps matching TRBD2 (5 bases). CDR3 size: 14 residues. Between the trimmed V and J ends, which lost 8 bases and 7 bases, there was a span of 18 bases. Germline-derived CDR1 and CDR2 are MNHEY and SVGAGI. In nucleotides, the CDR3 is TGTGCCAGCGGTTTCGGGAATTTAGGGAATGAGCAGTTCTTC. Its translation: CASGFGNLGNEQFF.

The chain is built from TRBV5-1 and TRBJ2-5; unclear D gene. CDR1 is SGHRS, CDR2 YFSETQ, per germline. The CDR3 has 14 residues. V lost 4 bases, J lost 0 bases, and 10 bases lay in between. The CDR3 here is CASSDPPDQETQYF. As DNA, the CDR3 is TGCGCCAGCAGCGACCCACCGGACCAAGAGACCCAGTACTTC. Full variable domain (remainder filled in from reference TRBV5-1 and TRBJ2-5): KAGVTQTPRYLIKTRGQQVTLSCSPISGHRSVSWYQQTPGQGLQFLFEYFSETQRNKGNFPGRFSGRQFSNSRSEMNVSTLELGDSALYLCASSDPPDQETQYFGPGTRLLVL.

This clonotype was detected a few times. The chain combines TRBV7-2 with TRBJ1-2, with 8 bases that match TRBD1. Germline V gene sequence: CDR1 SGHTA, CDR2 FQGNSA. This CDR3 is built from 15 residues. V was pared by 2 bases and J by 7 bases, with 9 bases of the junction left unmatched. In DNA, the CDR3 is TGTGCCAGCAGCTTACCCCCCCAGGGGGCGGGTGGCTACACCTTC. This translates into CASSLPPQGAGGYTF.

This clonotype was picked up one time. This may arise from a read error, as a much more abundant clone is one base away. V and J are TRBV27 and TRBJ2-7; D might be TRBD2 (5 bases). Germline V gene data show CDR1 as MNHEY and CDR2 as SMNVEV (reference sequence). The CDR3 totals 13 residues. As DNA, the CDR3 is TGTGCCATCAGTTTACTAGGGAACTACGAGCAGTACTTC. Protein sequence: CAISLLGNYEQYF.

This chain uses TRBV20-1 with TRBJ2-3; 10 bases align to TRBD2. The length of the CDR3 is 15 residues. V shed 3 bases, J shed 4 bases, and the junction held 7 bases outside the gene matches. CDR1 and CDR2 from the germline V gene are DFQATT and SNEGSKA (reference sequence). Here the CDR3 reads CSARAQRGGPDTQYF. As DNA, the CDR3 is TGCAGTGCTAGGGCCCAGCGGGGGGGCCCAGATACGCAGTATTTT.

A remark on this clonotype: Compared with germline, one end of the junction differs, possibly owing to a read error. The chain combines TRBV4-2 with TRBJ2-1, with no clear D. The J call is uncertain, as TRBJ2-7 better fits the DNA end. The CDR3 consists of 16 residues. From germline, CDR1 is LGHNA and CDR2 YNFKEQ. CDR3 residues: CACSQDPRSSYNEQYF. For the CDR3, the DNA is TGTGCCTGCAGCCAAGACCCCAGGAGCTCCTACAATGAGCAGTACTTC.

Only a few counts were recorded for this clonotype. V gene TRBV6-6 combines with J gene TRBJ1-1; 7 positions agree with TRBD1. The CDR3 is 14 residues long. Looked up from germline, CDR1 is MNHNY and CDR2 is SVGAGI (reference sequence). V lost 2 bases and J lost 7; bases outside the gene matches: 7. The CDR3 nucleotides are TGTGCCAGCAGTTACCCTGTGCAGGGGGGTGAAGCTTTCTTT. Protein product: CASSYPVQGGEAFF.

V gene TRBV5-1 combines with J gene TRBJ1-5; D is possibly TRBD1 (6 bases). The CDR3 consists of 17 residues. Per germline, CDR1 SGHRS and CDR2 YFSETQ. V was shortened by 5 bases and J by 5 bases, with 23 bases between the two germline ends. CDR3 DNA sequence: TGCGCCAGCAGTTTCGTTCCAGGACCGACAGGATATCAGCCCCAGCATTTT. It codes for CASSFVPGPTGYQPQHF.

This clonotype was recorded a few times. In DNA, the CDR3 is TGCAGTGCTAGAGCCCACACAGGCCGGGGTAGCAATCAGCCCCAGCATTTT. Protein sequence: CSARAHTGRGSNQPQHF. This chain uses TRBV20-1 with TRBJ1-5; possible D gene TRBD1, 5 bases. Trimming pared 1 base from V and 0 bases from J, leaving 16 bases between. Germline assignment: CDR1 DFQATT and CDR2 SNEGSKA (reference sequence). The CDR3 is 17 amino acids.

Turning to this clonotype: A much larger clone sits a single nucleotide away, making a read error possible. V is TRBV29-1 and J is TRBJ2-5; 13 nucleotides agree with TRBD2. The CDR3 sequence is 16 residues long. Looked up from germline, CDR1 is SQVTM and CDR2 is ANQGSEA. The CDR3: CSVEGGTSGVQGTQYF. The CDR3 DNA follows: TGCAGCGTTGAAGGAGGGACTAGCGGGGTACAAGGGACCCAGTACTTC. Full variable domain (missing parts from reference TRBV29-1 and TRBJ2-5): SAVISQKPSRDICQRGTSLTIQCQVDSQVTMMFWYRQQPGQSLTLIATANQGSEATYESGFVIDKFPISRPNLTFSTLTVSNMSPEDSSIYLCSVEGGTSGVQGTQYFGPGTRLLVL.

V gene TRBV27 combines with J gene TRBJ1-2, with TRBD1 matching 10 bases. This CDR3 contains 14 residues. After removal of 4 bases from V and 4 bases from J, the junction contained 3 bases not matched to a gene. The germline V gene encodes CDR1 MNHEY and CDR2 SMNVEV (reference sequence). CDR3 bases: TGTGCCAGCAGTTCGACAGGGGGCATCTATGGCTACACCTTC. Amino acids: CASSSTGGIYGYTF.

The chain is built from TRBV11-2 and TRBJ2-3; TRBD1 or TRBD2 may be the D gene (5 bases each). This CDR3 comprises 12 residues. V lost 6 bases and J lost 11, with 15 bases in between. Germline CDR1 is SGHAT and CDR2 is FQNNGV. The CDR3 protein is CASRSLGDGQYF. CDR3 in DNA: TGTGCCAGCAGATCGTTGGGGGATGGGCAGTATTTT.

This clonotype was seen many times. The rearrangement uses TRBV3-1 and TRBJ1-2; D unclear. The V gene lost 0 bases and the J gene lost 2 bases, with 4 bases spanning the gap. The germline CDR1 and CDR2 sequences are LGHDT and YNNKEL (reference sequence). CDR3 length: 13 amino acids. The CDR3 sequence is CASSQDLNYGYTF. The CDR3 region has the DNA TGTGCCAGCAGCCAAGATCTCAACTATGGCTACACCTTC. Together with reference TRBV3-1 and TRBJ1-2, the CDR3 gives the full variable domain: DTAVSQTPKYLVTQMGNDKSIKCEQNLGHDTMYWYKQDSKKFLKIMFSYNNKELIINETVPNRFSPKSPDKAHLNLHINSLELGDSAVYFCASSQDLNYGYTFGSGTRLTVV.

This chain joins TRBV15 and TRBJ2-7; 10 bases line up with TRBD2. The CDR3 runs 15 residues. V lost 5 bases to trimming and J lost 3 bases; unmatched junction nucleotides: 7. Germline V gives CDR1 LNHNV, CDR2 YYDKDF (reference sequence). CDR3 bases: TGTGCCACCAGCGGGAGCGGGAGGGCCCACTACGAGCAGTACTTC. Its protein is CATSGSGRAHYEQYF.

The chain has TRBV6-1 and TRBJ2-1; 11 bases fit TRBD2. CDR1 MNHNS and CDR2 SASEGT come from the germline V gene. V lost 6 bases and J lost 3; bases outside the gene matches: 4. This CDR3 has 15 amino acids. The CDR3 region has the DNA TGTGCCAGCAGGGGGACTAGCGGATACTACAATGAGCAGTTCTTC. This encodes CASRGTSGYYNEQFF.

J is TRBJ2-2 and V is TRBV18; 9 nucleotides agree with TRBD1. This CDR3 spans 18 amino acids. Germline loops: CDR1 KGHSH, CDR2 LQKENI. Unmatched junction bases numbered 11, after V lost 3 bases and J lost 3 bases. CDR3: CASSPRLQGAMDTGELFF. As DNA, the CDR3 is TGTGCCAGCTCACCTCGGCTACAGGGGGCGATGGACACCGGGGAGCTGTTTTTT.

The chain carries TRBV24-1 and TRBJ1-2, with D tentatively TRBD1 (5 bases). The CDR3 extends over 18 amino acids. V lost 1 base to trimming and J lost 6 bases, with 23 bases between them. Germline V CDR1 and CDR2: KGHDR, SFDVKD. CDR3 loop: CATSDFSSDSLFFDGYTF. Here the CDR3 DNA reads TGTGCCACCAGTGATTTTAGTTCAGACAGTTTATTCTTCGATGGCTACACCTTC.

This clonotype showed up just a few times. This chain joins TRBV20-1 and TRBJ2-5; 10 nucleotides match TRBD1. CDR3 length: 16 residues. CDR1 is DFQATT and CDR2 is SNEGSKA in the germline V gene (reference sequence). The V gene end was trimmed by 0 bases and the J gene end by 1 base; junction bases not matched to a gene: 5. Here the CDR3 DNA reads TGCAGTGCTAGAGACGACAGGGGGCACATCCAAGAGACCCAGTACTTC. Residues: CSARDDRGHIQETQYF.

A note on this clonotype: A junction boundary mismatches the germline segment, possibly from a read error. The V call is TRBV10-3, the J call TRBJ1-2; D is ambiguous. CDR1 and CDR2 (germline): ENHRY, SYGVKD. This CDR3 contains 13 residues. The CDR3 spells CAIGESALPLGTF. The CDR3 DNA is TGTGCCATCGGTGAGTCTGCCCTGCCCCTGGGCACCTTC.

This clonotype showed up just a few times. The rearrangement joins TRBV4-1 to TRBJ2-1, with 11 positions matching TRBD2. V dropped 4 bases and J dropped 5; count of bases not matched to a gene: 7. CDR3 length: 16 residues. The germline gives CDR1 MGHRA, CDR2 YSYEKL. CDR3 residues: CASSRILAGADNEQFF. CDR3 DNA sequence: TGCGCCAGCAGCCGCATACTAGCGGGGGCCGACAATGAGCAGTTCTTC.

Comments on this clonotype: The junction differs from germline at one of its ends, possibly a read error. The chain joins TRBV12-3 or TRBV12-4 to TRBJ2-1; no clear D gene. This CDR3 region has 14 residues. For the CDR3, the DNA is TGTACCAGCAGTTTAGCATCCACCTACAATGAGCAGTTCTTC. Protein product: CTSSLASTYNEQFF.

The gene calls are TRBV6-6 and TRBJ1-1; D possibly corresponds to TRBD1 (6 bases). CDR3 length: 15 amino acids. With 6 bases removed from V and 1 base from J, the gap between germline ends came to 15 bases. Germline assignment: CDR1 MNHNY and CDR2 SVGAGI (reference sequence). The CDR3 spells CASRNTGWENTEAFF. The DNA for the CDR3 is TGTGCCAGCAGAAACACAGGGTGGGAGAACACTGAAGCTTTCTTT.